This entry features one T cell receptor (beta chain) sequence. Its antigen is still unknown. The entry originates in a study of Ad26.COV2.S vaccination and SARS-CoV-2 variants. Study details: Enrolled in COV1001, the donor was in the Ad26.COV2.S trial arm, which received the vaccine. Once, or twice with 56 days between doses, Ad26.COV2.S was given intramuscularly. Study-wide results and caveats: People who got the vaccine had more spike-specific TCR breadth than people who got placebo. TCR breadth and depth estimates may have understated total T cell responses.

Indicated treatment: some 19 received Ad26.COV2.S at low or high dose, single or two shots; 5 received placebo; per-sample allocation not given. Repertoires come from day 63 after the first vaccine or placebo injection. The CDR3 runs to 12 residues. The V end lost 4 bases, the J end lost 14 bases, and 17 bases lay between the germline ends. Per the germline V gene, CDR1 is SGHTA and CDR2 is FQGNSA. Profiled with immunoSEQ multiplex PCR; TCRdb holds only in-frame clones, not every one. The table has 450,000 to 550,000 clones, around 89% seen once. This specimen consisted of peripheral blood, obtained in a trial of Ad26.COV2.S vaccine versus placebo. The chain combines TRBV7-2 with TRBJ1-2; weak D call: TRBD1 (5 bases). The receptor's source is a person between 18 and 60 years old who received the Ad26.COV2.S COVID-19 vaccine or a placebo. The CDR3 nucleotides read TGTGCCAGCAGCTCCTCGGGGGGGAGGGTTACCTTC. Translated: CASSSSGGRVTF.